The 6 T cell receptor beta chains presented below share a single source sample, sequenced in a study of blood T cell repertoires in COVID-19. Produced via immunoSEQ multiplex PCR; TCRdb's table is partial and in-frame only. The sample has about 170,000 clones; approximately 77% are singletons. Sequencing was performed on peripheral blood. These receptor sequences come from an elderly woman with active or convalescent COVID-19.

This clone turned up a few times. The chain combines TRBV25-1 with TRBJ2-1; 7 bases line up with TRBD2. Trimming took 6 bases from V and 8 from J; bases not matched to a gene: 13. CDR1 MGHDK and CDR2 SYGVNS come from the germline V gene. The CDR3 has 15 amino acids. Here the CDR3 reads CASSPRAGVRDEQFF. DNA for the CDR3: TGTGCCAGCAGCCCCCGCGCGGGAGTAAGGGATGAGCAGTTCTTC.

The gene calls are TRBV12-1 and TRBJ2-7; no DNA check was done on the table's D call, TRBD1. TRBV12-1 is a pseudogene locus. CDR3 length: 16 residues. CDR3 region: CASSFTTGRTLYEQYF. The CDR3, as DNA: TGTGCCAGCAGCTTCACCACAGGACGGACACTCTACGAGCAGTACTTC.

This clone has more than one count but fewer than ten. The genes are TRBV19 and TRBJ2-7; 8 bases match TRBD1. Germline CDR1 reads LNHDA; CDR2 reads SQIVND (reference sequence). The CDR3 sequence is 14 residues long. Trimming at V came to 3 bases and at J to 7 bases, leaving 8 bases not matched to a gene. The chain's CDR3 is CASSMGDRLNEQYF. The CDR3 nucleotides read TGTGCCAGTAGTATGGGGGACAGGTTGAATGAGCAGTACTTC.

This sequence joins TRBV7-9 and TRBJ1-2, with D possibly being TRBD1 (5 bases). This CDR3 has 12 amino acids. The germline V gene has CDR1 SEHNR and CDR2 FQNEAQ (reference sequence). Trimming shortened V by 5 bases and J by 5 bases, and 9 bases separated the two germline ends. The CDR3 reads CASSPGQYGYTF. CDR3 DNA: TGTGCCAGCAGCCCCGGACAATATGGCTACACCTTC. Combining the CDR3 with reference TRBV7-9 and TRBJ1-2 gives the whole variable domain DTGVSQNPRHKITKRGQNVTFRCDPISEHNRLYWYRQTLGQGPEFLTYFQNEAQLEKSRLLSDRFSAERPKGSFSTLEIQRTEQGDSAMYLCASSPGQYGYTFGSGTRLTVV.

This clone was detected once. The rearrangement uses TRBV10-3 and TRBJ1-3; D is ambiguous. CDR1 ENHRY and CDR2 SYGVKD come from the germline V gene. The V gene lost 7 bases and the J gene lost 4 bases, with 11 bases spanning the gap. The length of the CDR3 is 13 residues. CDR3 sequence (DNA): TGTGCCATCACGAGGAATTCAGGAAACACCATATATTTT. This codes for CAITRNSGNTIYF.

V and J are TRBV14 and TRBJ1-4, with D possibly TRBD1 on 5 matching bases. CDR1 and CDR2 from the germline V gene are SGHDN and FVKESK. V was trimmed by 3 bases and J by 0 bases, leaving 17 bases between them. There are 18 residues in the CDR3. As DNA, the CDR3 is TGTGCCAGCAGCCATGCCAGGGAGGCTCGGCCAACTAATGAAAAACTGTTTTTT. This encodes CASSHAREARPTNEKLFF.